There are many counts of the clone carrying this T cell receptor beta chain. This record belongs to a study of blood T cell repertoires in COVID-19. As for the study in general: Specimens from acute and convalescent COVID-19 originated in the United States, Italy and Spain. PBMCs, B-cell-depleted T cells, or T cells provided the cDNA or gDNA that made up the material.

This CDR3 has 15 residues. V lost 0 bases, J lost 6 bases, and 3 bases stayed unmatched. Germline assignment: CDR1 MNHEY and CDR2 SVGEGT. The authors' processing: Researchers report that nucleated cell counts were estimated from reference gene primer amplification. Repertoires were generated with immunoSEQ multiplex PCR, while TCRdb's copy carries only in-frame clones and drops some. V, J and clone size reflect that table, while D and trimming were determined from the DNA. The data show some 74,000 clones, with around 78% seen just once and 18% held by the top ten. The sequencing input was peripheral blood. This TCR came from a woman older than 75 with acute or convalescent COVID-19. This sequence joins TRBV6-2 or TRBV6-3 and TRBJ2-1; the match to TRBD2 covers 9 bases. The CDR3 region has the DNA TGTGCCAGCAGTTACTCCCCTAGCGGGGCCAATGAGCAGTTCTTC. Its translation: CASSYSPSGANEQFF.